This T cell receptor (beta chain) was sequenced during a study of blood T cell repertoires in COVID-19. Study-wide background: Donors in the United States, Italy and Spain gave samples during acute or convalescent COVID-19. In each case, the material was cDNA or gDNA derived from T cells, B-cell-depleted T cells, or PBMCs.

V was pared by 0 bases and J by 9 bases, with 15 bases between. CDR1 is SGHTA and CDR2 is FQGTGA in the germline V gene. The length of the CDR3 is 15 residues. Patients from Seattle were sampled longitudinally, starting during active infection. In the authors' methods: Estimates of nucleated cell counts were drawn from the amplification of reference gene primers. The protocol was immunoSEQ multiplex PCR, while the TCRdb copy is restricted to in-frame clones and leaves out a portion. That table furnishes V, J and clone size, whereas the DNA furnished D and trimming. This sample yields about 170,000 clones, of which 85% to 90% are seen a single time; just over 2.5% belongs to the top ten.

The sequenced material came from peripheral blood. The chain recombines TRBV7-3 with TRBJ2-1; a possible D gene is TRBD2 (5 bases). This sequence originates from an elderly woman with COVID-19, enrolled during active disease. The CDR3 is CASSLTSQLVGEQFF. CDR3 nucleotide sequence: TGTGCCAGCAGCTTAACTAGCCAACTAGTTGGTGAGCAGTTCTTC.